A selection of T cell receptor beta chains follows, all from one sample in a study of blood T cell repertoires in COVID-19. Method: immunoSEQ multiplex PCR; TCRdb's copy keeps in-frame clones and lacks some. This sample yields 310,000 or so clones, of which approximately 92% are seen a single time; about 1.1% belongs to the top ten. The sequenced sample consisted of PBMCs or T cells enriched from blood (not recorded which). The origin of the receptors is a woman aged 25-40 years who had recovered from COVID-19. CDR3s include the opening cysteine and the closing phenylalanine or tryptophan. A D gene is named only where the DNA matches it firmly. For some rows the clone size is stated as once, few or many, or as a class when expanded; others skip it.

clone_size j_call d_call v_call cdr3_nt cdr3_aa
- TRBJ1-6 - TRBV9 TGTGCCAGCAGTCTCCAGGGACATTCAGGTTCACCCCTCCACTTT CASSLQGHSGSPLHF
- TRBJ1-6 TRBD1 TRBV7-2 TGTGCCAGCAGCTTAGATGGGGACAGGGGTTTATCACCCCTCCACTTT CASSLDGDRGLSPLHF
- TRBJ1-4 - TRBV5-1 TGCGCCAGCAGCTTGTTTCAGGGTTTAACAACTAATGAAAAACTGTTTTTT CASSLFQGLTTNEKLFF
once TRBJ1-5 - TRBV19 TGTGCCAGTACCCCAATGCAAGCCGGAGATCAGCCCCAGCATTTT CASTPMQAGDQPQHF
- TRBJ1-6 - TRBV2 TGTGCCAGCAGTCTAAGGGGATCAGATTCACCCCTCCACTTT CASSLRGSDSPLHF
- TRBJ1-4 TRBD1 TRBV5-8 TGTGCCAGCAGCTTGTACAGGGGAGAGGAAAAACTGTTTTTT CASSLYRGEEKLFF
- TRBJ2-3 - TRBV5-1 TGCGCCAGCAGCTTGGAACGGTCTAGCACAGATACGCAGTATTTT CASSLERSSTDTQYF
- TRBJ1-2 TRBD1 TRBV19 TGTGCCAGTAGCCGTGTGGGACAGGGGGCTGACTATGGCTACACCTTC CASSRVGQGADYGYTF
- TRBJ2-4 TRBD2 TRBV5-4 TGTGCCAGCAGCTTTCGACTAGCGGGAGGGCCGCAGTACTTC CASSFRLAGGPQYF
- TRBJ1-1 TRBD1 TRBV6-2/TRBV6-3 TGTGCCAGCAGTTACGAGACAGGGCGTGAAGCTTTCTTT CASSYETGREAFF
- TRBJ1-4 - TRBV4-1 TGCGCCAGCAGCCAGGGGCCACGAACTAATGAAAAACTGTTTTTT CASSQGPRTNEKLFF
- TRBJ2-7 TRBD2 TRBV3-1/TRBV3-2 TGTGCCAGCAGCCAAGTAGCCCCCGGGACTAGCGGGAGGTGGTACGAGCAGTACTTC CASSQVAPGTSGRWYEQYF
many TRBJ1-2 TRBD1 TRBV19 TGTGCCAGCCTCAGGGGGCGCGACTATGGCTACACCTTC CASLRGRDYGYTF
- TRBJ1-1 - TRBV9 TGTGCCAGCAGCGTAGCAGAGAACACTGAAGCTTTCTTT CASSVAENTEAFF
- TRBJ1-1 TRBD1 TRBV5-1 TGCGCCAGCAGCTTACGATTGACAGGGGTTGGTACTGAAGCTTTCTTT CASSLRLTGVGTEAFF
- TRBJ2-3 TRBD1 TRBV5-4 TGTGCCAGCAGCACCGACAGGGGAGGACCAGATACGCAGTATTTT CASSTDRGGPDTQYF
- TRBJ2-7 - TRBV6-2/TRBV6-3 TGTGCCAGCAGTAAGAAGACAGGTGAAGCCTACGAGCAGTACTTC CASSKKTGEAYEQYF
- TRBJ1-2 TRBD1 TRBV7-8 TGTGCCAGCAGCTTAGGGACAGGGGCTTATGGCTACACCTTC CASSLGTGAYGYTF
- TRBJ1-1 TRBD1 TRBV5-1 TGCGCCAGCAGCTCTGGGACAGCGAACACTGAAGCTTTCTTT CASSSGTANTEAFF
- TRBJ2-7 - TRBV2 TGTGCCAGCAGTGACCCCGGGACATTAGGGTACTTC CASSDPGTLGYF
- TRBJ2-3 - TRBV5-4 TGTGCCAGCAGTTCAGGGGCGGGAGATACGCAGTATTTT CASSSGAGDTQYF
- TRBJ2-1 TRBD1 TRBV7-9 TGTGCCAGCAGCTTGGCTGCGGACAGGTTCAATGAGCAGTTCTTC CASSLAADRFNEQFF
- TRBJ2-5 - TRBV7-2 TGTGCCAGCAGCTTAGGATTAGCAGCAGAGACCCAGTACTTC CASSLGLAAETQYF
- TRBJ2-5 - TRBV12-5 TGTGCTAGTGGAAACCCGGCAGGGGAAGAGACCCAGTACTTC CASGNPAGEETQYF
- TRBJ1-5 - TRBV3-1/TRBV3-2 TGTGCCAGCAGCCTGACAGACAATCAGCCCCAGCATTTT CASSLTDNQPQHF
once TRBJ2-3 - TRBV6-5 TGTGCCAGCAGTTACTCCGAGCGTATTCACACAGATACGCAGTATTTT CASSYSERIHTDTQYF
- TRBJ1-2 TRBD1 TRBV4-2 TGTGCCAGCAGCCAACGCGGGGGGACAGGGGGCGACTATGGCTACACCTTC CASSQRGGTGGDYGYTF
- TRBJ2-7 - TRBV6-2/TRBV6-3 TGTGCCAGCAGTTACTCCAGACAGCCCTCCTACGAGCAGTACTTC CASSYSRQPSYEQYF
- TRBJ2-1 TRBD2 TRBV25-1 TGTGCCAGCAGTGAGGCTCGAACTAGCGGGAGGGGTGATGAGCAGTTCTTC CASSEARTSGRGDEQFF
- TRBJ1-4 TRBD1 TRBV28 TGTGCCAGCAGACCCCGGGACAGGGGTAATGAAAAACTGTTTTTT CASRPRDRGNEKLFF
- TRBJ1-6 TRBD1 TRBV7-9 TGTGCCAGCAGCTTTTCGGACAGGAATAATTCACCCCTCCACTTT CASSFSDRNNSPLHF
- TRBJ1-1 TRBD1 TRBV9 TGTGCCAGCAGCGGGGGGACAGGGAACACTGAAGCTTTCTTT CASSGGTGNTEAFF
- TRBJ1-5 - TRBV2 TGTGCCAGCAGTACCCTACAGGGACGAGAGCAGCCCCAGCATTTT CASSTLQGREQPQHF
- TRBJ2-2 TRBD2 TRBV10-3 TGTGCCATCAGTGCCGACCTCGGACTAGCGGGGGGGGATAACACCGGGGAGCTGTTTTTT CAISADLGLAGGDNTGELFF
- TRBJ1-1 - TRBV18 TGTGCCAGCTCACCCCCGGACGGGATGAACACTGAAGCTTTCTTT CASSPPDGMNTEAFF
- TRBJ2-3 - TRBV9 TGTGCCAGCAGCCCATTTGAGGGAGCGGGTAATACGCAGTATTTT CASSPFEGAGNTQYF